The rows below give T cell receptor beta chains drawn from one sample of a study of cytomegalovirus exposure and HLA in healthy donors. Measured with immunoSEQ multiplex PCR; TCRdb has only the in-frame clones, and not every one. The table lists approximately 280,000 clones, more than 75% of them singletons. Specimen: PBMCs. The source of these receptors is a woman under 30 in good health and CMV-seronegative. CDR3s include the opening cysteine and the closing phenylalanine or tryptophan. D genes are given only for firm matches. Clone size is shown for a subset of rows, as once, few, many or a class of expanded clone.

DNA: TGTGCCAGCAGATCGTTCGGACAGGGTTTAGTCAATGAGCAGTTCTTC
CDR3: CASRSFGQGLVNEQFF
size: NA
J: TRBJ2-1
V: TRBV28
D: TRBD1

DNA: TGTGCCAGCAGCGCGGGACAGGGGGCTTACGAGCAGTACTTC
CDR3: CASSAGQGAYEQYF
size: NA
J: TRBJ2-7
V: TRBV7-2
D: TRBD1

DNA: TGTGCCACGGATACGGGGCGGGAGAGCTACGAGCAGTACTTC
CDR3: CATDTGRESYEQYF
size: NA
J: TRBJ2-7
V: TRBV28
D: TRBD2

DNA: TGTGCCAGCAGGTCGAAGGACGGGAGGGCCCCAGATACGCAGTATTTT
CDR3: CASRSKDGRAPDTQYF
size: NA
J: TRBJ2-3
V: TRBV27
D: TRBD2

DNA: TGTGCTAGTGGTCGACGGACAGCGAGCGCCTACGAGCAGTACTTC
CDR3: CASGRRTASAYEQYF
size: NA
J: TRBJ2-7
V: TRBV12-5
D: NA

DNA: TGTGCCAGCAGCTCCGGGAGTGTCGATACGCAGTATTTT
CDR3: CASSSGSVDTQYF
size: NA
J: TRBJ2-3
V: TRBV27
D: NA

DNA: TGTGCCATCAGAGGGGGCAACCGGGACCCCCTATTGGGCTACACCTTC
CDR3: CAIRGGNRDPLLGYTF
size: NA
J: TRBJ1-2
V: TRBV10-3
D: TRBD1

DNA: TGTGCCAGCAGCTTGGGGCAGGGACTGGGCGAGCAGTACTTC
CDR3: CASSLGQGLGEQYF
size: once
J: TRBJ2-7
V: TRBV5-5
D: NA

DNA: TGTGCCACCACCCGGACTAGTGAATCCGAGCAGTACTTC
CDR3: CATTRTSESEQYF
size: NA
J: TRBJ2-7
V: TRBV2
D: TRBD2

DNA: TGTGCCAGCAGCTGGGACATCTCTTCCTACGAGCAGTACTTC
CDR3: CASSWDISSYEQYF
size: few
J: TRBJ2-7
V: TRBV27
D: NA

DNA: TGTGCCAGCAGTACGGGACTAGCGGGGGTATACGAGCAGTACTTC
CDR3: CASSTGLAGVYEQYF
size: NA
J: TRBJ2-7
V: TRBV28
D: TRBD2

DNA: TGTGCCAGCAGCGTATCTGCTAGCGGGAGAGTTGAGACCCAGTACTTC
CDR3: CASSVSASGRVETQYF
size: NA
J: TRBJ2-5
V: TRBV9
D: TRBD2

DNA: TGTGCCAGCAGCTTGGCGGGGGTCTCCTACGAGCAGTACTTC
CDR3: CASSLAGVSYEQYF
size: NA
J: TRBJ2-7
V: TRBV5-4
D: NA

DNA: TGTGCCAGCACCGCCAGGGACAGAGAATACGAGCAGTACTTC
CDR3: CASTARDREYEQYF
size: NA
J: TRBJ2-7
V: TRBV11-2
D: TRBD1

DNA: TGTGCCAGCAGCGTCGGGACTAGCGGGGAAAAAATTGCCTACGAGCAGTACTTC
CDR3: CASSVGTSGEKIAYEQYF
size: NA
J: TRBJ2-7
V: TRBV9
D: TRBD2

DNA: TGTGTCAGAAGCTCAAGGTCGGGGGAATGCCTTGTCTACGAGCAGTACTTC
CDR3: CVRSSRSGECLVYEQYF
size: NA
J: TRBJ2-7
V: TRBV7-5
D: NA

DNA: TGTGCTAGTGGTTTGGGGACAGGGCCCTTCAATGAGCAGTTCTTC
CDR3: CASGLGTGPFNEQFF
size: NA
J: TRBJ2-1
V: TRBV12-5
D: TRBD1

DNA: TGTGCCAGCAGTTACAGGGGACTAGCGGGAGAGGTTTTTTCAGATACGCAGTATTTT
CDR3: CASSYRGLAGEVFSDTQYF
size: NA
J: TRBJ2-3
V: TRBV9
D: TRBD2

DNA: TGTGCCAGCAGTTTAATAGATCAGCCCCAGCATTTT
CDR3: CASSLIDQPQHF
size: NA
J: TRBJ1-5
V: TRBV28
D: NA

DNA: TGTGCCAGCAGCGCGGCCGTGGCGGACAGGTATAATTCACCCCTCCACTTT
CDR3: CASSAAVADRYNSPLHF
size: NA
J: TRBJ1-6
V: TRBV5-6
D: TRBD1

DNA: TGTGCCAGCAGCCAAGTCTCCCTAAGGGACAGTGCCGTTGTCACTGAAGCTTTCTTT
CDR3: CASSQVSLRDSAVVTEAFF
size: NA
J: TRBJ1-1
V: TRBV14
D: TRBD1

DNA: TGTGCCACCAGCAGAGATCTCAGCGGGAGCACAGATACGCAGTATTTT
CDR3: CATSRDLSGSTDTQYF
size: NA
J: TRBJ2-3
V: TRBV15
D: NA

DNA: TGTGCCAGCTCACCAGCGGACAGGGGGGGCGAGCAGTACTTC
CDR3: CASSPADRGGEQYF
size: NA
J: TRBJ2-7
V: TRBV18
D: TRBD1

DNA: TGTGCCAGCTCCCTAACAGGGGTGGGGGGCTACACCTTC
CDR3: CASSLTGVGGYTF
size: few
J: TRBJ1-2
V: TRBV7-2
D: TRBD1

DNA: TGCGCCAGCAGCTTGGCCTACACCGGGGAGCTGTTTTTT
CDR3: CASSLAYTGELFF
size: NA
J: TRBJ2-2
V: TRBV5-1
D: NA

DNA: TGTGCCAGCAGTGAATCTTGGGGACAGGGACAGCCCCAGCATTTT
CDR3: CASSESWGQGQPQHF
size: NA
J: TRBJ1-5
V: TRBV6-1
D: TRBD1

DNA: TGTGCCTGGAGTATAGCGGACAGGCGGCATCAGCCCCAGCATTTT
CDR3: CAWSIADRRHQPQHF
size: NA
J: TRBJ1-5
V: TRBV30
D: TRBD1

DNA: TGTGCCACCAGCAGGGAGGGGTTTGGGGGCACAGATACGCAGTATTTT
CDR3: CATSREGFGGTDTQYF
size: NA
J: TRBJ2-3
V: TRBV15
D: NA

DNA: TGCGCCAGCAGCACTAAGCCTAAGCAGTTCTTC
CDR3: CASSTKPKQFF
size: NA
J: TRBJ2-1
V: TRBV4-1
D: NA

DNA: TGTGCCAGCAGATCCCAGGGGTCTACTAACTATGGCTACACCTTC
CDR3: CASRSQGSTNYGYTF
size: few
J: TRBJ1-2
V: TRBV28
D: NA